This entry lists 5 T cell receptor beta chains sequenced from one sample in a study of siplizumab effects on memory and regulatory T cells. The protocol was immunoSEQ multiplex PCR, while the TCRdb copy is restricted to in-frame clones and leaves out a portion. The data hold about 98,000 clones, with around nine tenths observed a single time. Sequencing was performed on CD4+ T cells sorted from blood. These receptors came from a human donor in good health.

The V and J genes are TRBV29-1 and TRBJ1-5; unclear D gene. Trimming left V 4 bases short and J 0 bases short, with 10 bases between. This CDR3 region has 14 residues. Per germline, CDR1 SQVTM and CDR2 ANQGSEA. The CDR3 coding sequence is TGCAGCGTTGCCTTGGGGAATAGCAATCAGCCCCAGCATTTT. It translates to CSVALGNSNQPQHF. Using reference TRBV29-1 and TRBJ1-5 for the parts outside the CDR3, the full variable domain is SAVISQKPSRDICQRGTSLTIQCQVDSQVTMMFWYRQQPGQSLTLIATANQGSEATYESGFVIDKFPISRPNLTFSTLTVSNMSPEDSSIYLCSVALGNSNQPQHFGDGTRLSIL.

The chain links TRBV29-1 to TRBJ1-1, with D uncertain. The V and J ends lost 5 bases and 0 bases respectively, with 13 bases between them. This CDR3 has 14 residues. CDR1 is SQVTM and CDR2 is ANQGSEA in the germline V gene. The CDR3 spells CSVRAARMNTEAFF. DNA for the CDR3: TGCAGCGTTCGCGCGGCTCGCATGAACACTGAAGCTTTCTTT.

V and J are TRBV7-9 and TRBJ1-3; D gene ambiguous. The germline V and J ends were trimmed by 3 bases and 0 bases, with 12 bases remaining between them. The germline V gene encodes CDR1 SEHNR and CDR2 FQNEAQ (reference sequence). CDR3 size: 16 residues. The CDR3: CASSFQFSVSGNTIYF. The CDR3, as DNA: TGTGCCAGCAGCTTCCAGTTCTCCGTCTCTGGAAACACCATATATTTT. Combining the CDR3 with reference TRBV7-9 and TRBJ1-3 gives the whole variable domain DTGVSQNPRHKITKRGQNVTFRCDPISEHNRLYWYRQTLGQGPEFLTYFQNEAQLEKSRLLSDRFSAERPKGSFSTLEIQRTEQGDSAMYLCASSFQFSVSGNTIYFGEGSWLTVV.

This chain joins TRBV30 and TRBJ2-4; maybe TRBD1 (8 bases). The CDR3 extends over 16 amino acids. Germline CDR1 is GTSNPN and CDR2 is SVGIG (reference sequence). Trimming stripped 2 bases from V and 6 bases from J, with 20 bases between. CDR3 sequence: CAWSYLAGGGGNIQYF. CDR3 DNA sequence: TGTGCCTGGAGTTACCTAGCAGGGGGCGGGGGAAACATTCAGTACTTC.

This CDR3 reads CATIPWDYKEMITSTDTQYF. For the CDR3, the DNA is TGTGCCACCATCCCCTGGGACTACAAGGAGATGATAACTAGCACAGATACGCAGTATTTT. The V call is TRBV28, the J call TRBJ2-3; TRBD2 aligns across 7 bases. This CDR3 spans 20 amino acids. The V segment lost 10 bases and the J segment 0 bases; nucleotides outside the gene matches: 25. CDR1 MDHEN and CDR2 SYDVKM come from the germline V gene.